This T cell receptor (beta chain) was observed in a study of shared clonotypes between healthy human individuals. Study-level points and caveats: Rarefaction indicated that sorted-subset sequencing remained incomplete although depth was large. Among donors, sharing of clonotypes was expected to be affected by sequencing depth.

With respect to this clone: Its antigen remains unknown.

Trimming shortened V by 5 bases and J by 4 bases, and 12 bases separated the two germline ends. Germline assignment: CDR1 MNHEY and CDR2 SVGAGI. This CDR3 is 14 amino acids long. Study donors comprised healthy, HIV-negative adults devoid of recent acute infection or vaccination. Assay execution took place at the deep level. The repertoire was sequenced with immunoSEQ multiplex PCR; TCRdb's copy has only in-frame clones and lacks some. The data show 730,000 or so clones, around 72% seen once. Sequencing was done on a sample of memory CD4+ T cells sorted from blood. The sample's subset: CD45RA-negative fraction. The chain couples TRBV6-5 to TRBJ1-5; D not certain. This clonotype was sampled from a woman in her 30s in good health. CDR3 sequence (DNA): TGTGCCAGCAGTAACCGGTTCGAGAATCAGCCCCAGCATTTT. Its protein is CASSNRFENQPQHF.